The T cell receptor beta chain under discussion was sequenced for a study of CD8+ T cells in alopecia areata. Study at large: Oral tofacitinib (5 to 10 mg twice daily) was administered to treated patients. The percentage of affected scalp area served as the score of severity for treated patients.

In each case, RNA was isolated and then reverse transcribed into cDNA as the sequencing template. Profiled with immunoSEQ multiplex PCR; TCRdb holds only in-frame clones, not every one. The sample has fewer than 200,000 clones, roughly three fifths seen once. A word on this clone: Its antigen is unidentified.

Study-level points and caveats: Among the top 100, expanded CD8+ clones, as well as scalp clonality, were significantly decreased by tofacitinib.

The treatment was: oral pan-JAK inhibitor, 5-10 mg twice daily. Germline-derived CDR1 and CDR2 are GTSNPN and SVGIG (reference sequence). The V gene lost 2 bases and the J gene lost 0 bases, with 4 bases spanning the gap. The CDR3 extends over 12 amino acids. The receptor comes from a human donor with alopecia areata. V and J are TRBV30 and TRBJ1-2; D gene ambiguous. The sequences come from CD8+ T cells sorted from blood, collected at week 24, from a patient treated with tofacitinib. DNA of the CDR3: TGTGCCTGGAGTCCCACTAACTATGGCTACACCTTC. The encoded protein is CAWSPTNYGYTF.